The 30 T cell receptor beta chains below come from one sample, sequenced in a study of T-cell memory formation after mild COVID-19. In TCRdb, the 5' RACE reads were re-called with MiXCR into one record per CDR3 protein. This sample has over 350,000 distinct CDR3 sequences, with about 24% found just once. What was sequenced was PBMCs or a T cell subset sorted from them (not recorded which). These receptors originate from an adult woman who had mild COVID-19 (a few samples of this study predate the infection). Cell type and time point are not known.

The V gene is TRBV12-3 or TRBV12-4, the J gene TRBJ1-5; a weak D match, TRBD1 (5 bases). This CDR3 spans 15 amino acids. Trimming stripped 6 bases from V and 1 base from J, with 13 bases between. CDR3 protein: CASRHKDTSNQPQHF. In DNA, the CDR3 is TGTGCCAGCAGGCACAAGGACACGAGCAATCAGCCCCAGCATTTT.

The chain recombines TRBV11-2 with TRBJ1-2, with D hard to call. CDR3 length: 13 amino acids. Trimming left V 5 bases short and J 3 bases short, with 10 bases between. Per germline, CDR1 SGHAT and CDR2 FQNNGV. CDR3 DNA: TGTGCCAGCAGCAAGCGGGAGGACTATGGCTACACCTTC. Protein sequence: CASSKREDYGYTF. Based on the CDR3 plus reference TRBV11-2 and TRBJ1-2, the full variable domain is EAGVAQSPRYKIIEKRQSVAFWCNPISGHATLYWYQQILGQGPKLLIQFQNNGVVDDSQLPKDRFSAERLKGVDSTLKIQPAKLEDSAVYLCASSKREDYGYTFGSGTRLTVV.

Comment on this clonotype: Germline and junction disagree at one end, which may indicate a read error. The chain is built from TRBV5-1 and TRBJ2-5; 11 bases are shared with TRBD1. The CDR3 covers 15 residues. The germline CDR1 and CDR2 sequences are SGHRS and YFSETQ. The CDR3 coding sequence is TGCGCCAGCAGCCGGAGGACAGGGGGCCAAGAGACCAAGTACTTC. It encodes CASSRRTGGQETKYF.

The chain couples TRBV20-1 to TRBJ2-2; D possibly corresponds to TRBD2 (5 bases). Germline V gene lookup returns CDR1 DFQATT and CDR2 SNEGSKA (reference sequence). V lost 1 base, J lost 5 bases, and 11 bases lay in between. This CDR3 region has 14 residues. CDR3 bases: TGCAGTGCTAGAGCGGGGAGAGAAACCGGGGAGCTGTTTTTT. It codes for CSARAGRETGELFF.

Only a few counts were recorded for this clonotype. The CDR3 region is CASRPGTGGVGELFF. DNA of the CDR3: TGTGCCAGCAGACCCGGGACAGGGGGCGTCGGGGAGCTGTTTTTT. This chain connects TRBV27 to TRBJ2-2, with 12 bases fitting TRBD1. Per germline, CDR1 MNHEY and CDR2 SMNVEV (reference sequence). The CDR3 runs to 15 residues. V shed 6 bases and J 7 bases; nucleotides not matched to a gene: 6.

This sequence joins TRBV6-2 or TRBV6-3 and TRBJ2-1; 7 bases are a match to TRBD2. The CDR3 has 15 residues. Germline-derived CDR1 and CDR2 are MNHEY and SVGEGT. J lost 4 bases, V lost 6 bases, and 9 bases had no gene match. CDR3 DNA: TGTGCCAGCAGCCATCGGGGAGCGGGATACAATGAGCAGTTCTTC. This sequence encodes CASSHRGAGYNEQFF.

The chain uses TRBV14 and TRBJ2-3; no clear D. The CDR3 consists of 13 residues. Germline assignment: CDR1 SGHDN and CDR2 FVKESK. V lost 2 bases to trimming and J lost 2 bases, with 5 bases between them. CDR3 sequence reads: CASSQQNTDTQYF. Written as DNA, the CDR3 is TGTGCCAGCAGCCAACAGAACACAGATACGCAGTATTTT.

There are a few counts of this clonotype. This sequence joins TRBV4-1 and TRBJ2-7, with 8 bases aligning to TRBD2. CDR1 MGHRA and CDR2 YSYEKL come from the germline V gene. The V gene end was trimmed by 0 bases and the J gene end by 7 bases; junction bases not matched to a gene: 11. CDR3 length: 16 amino acids. The chain's CDR3 is CASSQEYYGGAEEQYF. The CDR3 DNA follows: TGCGCCAGCAGCCAAGAGTATTACGGGGGGGCGGAAGAGCAGTACTTC.

The rearrangement links TRBV6-5 to TRBJ1-2; D remains ambiguous. Germline V gene sequence: CDR1 MNHEY, CDR2 SVGAGI. This CDR3 has 15 amino acids. Trimming stripped 5 bases from V and 1 base from J, with 14 bases between. CDR3 sequence (DNA): TGTGCCAGCAGTGAGGCTGGGCGGCATAACTATGGCTACACCTTC. This translates into CASSEAGRHNYGYTF.

This clonotype was detected ten times or more. The rearrangement joins TRBV29-1 to TRBJ2-3; 9 positions agree with TRBD1. After removal of 7 bases from V and 7 bases from J, the junction contained 6 bases not matched to a gene. The length of the CDR3 is 12 residues. Germline loops: CDR1 SQVTM, CDR2 ANQGSEA. The CDR3 spells CSGQQGANTQYF. The CDR3 DNA reads TGCAGCGGCCAACAGGGGGCAAATACGCAGTATTTT.

The chain joins TRBV4-1 to TRBJ2-1; 8 bases line up with TRBD1. The CDR3 extends over 13 amino acids. Germline lookup yields CDR1 MGHRA and CDR2 YSYEKL. With 1 base clipped from V and 13 bases from J, the junction kept 6 bases outside the gene matches. CDR3 sequence reads: CASSQAFGTGQFF. CDR3 nucleotide sequence: TGCGCCAGCAGCCAAGCGTTTGGGACAGGACAGTTCTTC.

The V call is TRBV21-1, the J call TRBJ2-3; the table's D call, TRBD2, has no DNA check behind it. TRBV21-1 is shown as a pseudogene. This CDR3 comprises 16 residues. CDR3 amino acids: CASSQKRSLAGGFQYF. The DNA for the CDR3 is TGTGCCAGCAGCCAGAAGCGGTCCCTAGCGGGAGGATTTCAGTATTTT.

This clonotype was found a few times. This chain links TRBV5-8 with TRBJ2-2; D tentatively fits TRBD1 or TRBD2 (5 bases each). V lost 3 bases to trimming and J lost 0 bases, with 21 bases between them. The germline CDR1 and CDR2 sequences are SGHTS and YDEGEE. This CDR3 is 19 amino acids long. This CDR3 is CASSSDRGRLSPNTGELFF. As DNA, the CDR3 is TGTGCCAGCAGCTCCGATCGGGGACGTCTCTCACCGAACACCGGGGAGCTGTTTTTT.

CDR3 residues: CASSEMVYSNQPQHF. For the CDR3, the DNA is TGTGCCAGCAGTGAAATGGTCTATAGCAATCAGCCCCAGCATTTT. The V and J genes are TRBV2 and TRBJ1-5; D gene unclear. Germline assignment: CDR1 SNHLY and CDR2 FYNNEI. The CDR3 totals 15 residues. The V and J ends lost 2 bases and 0 bases respectively, with 8 bases between them.

This clonotype was counted at least ten times. The chain uses TRBV5-1 and TRBJ2-1, with 10 bases aligning to TRBD1. With 4 bases clipped from V and 10 bases from J, the junction kept 5 bases outside the gene matches. This CDR3 has 13 amino acids. The V gene's germline CDR1 is SGHRS and CDR2 YFSETQ. The CDR3 DNA reads TGCGCCAGCAGCCCGGGGACAGGGGACGAGCAGTTCTTC. This encodes CASSPGTGDEQFF.

In this sample, this clonotype turned up a few times. The V and J genes are TRBV27 and TRBJ2-1, with 11 bases aligning to TRBD2. Germline CDR1 reads MNHEY; CDR2 reads SMNVEV (reference sequence). V lost 4 bases to trimming and J lost 0 bases; unmatched junction nucleotides: 8. The CDR3 consists of 18 residues. The CDR3 region is CASSSLGTSGSSYNEQFF. CDR3 in DNA: TGTGCCAGCAGTTCGCTCGGGACTAGCGGAAGCTCCTACAATGAGCAGTTCTTC.

This clonotype came up many times. This chain joins TRBV4-1 and TRBJ1-4; D uncertain. From germline, CDR1 is MGHRA and CDR2 YSYEKL. This CDR3 has 15 residues. Between the trimmed V and J ends, which lost 1 base and 4 bases, there was a span of 10 bases. The CDR3 DNA reads as TGCGCCAGCAGCCAAGTGAGAAATCGTAATGAAAAACTGTTTTTT. Translating gives CASSQVRNRNEKLFF.

The chain links TRBV12-3 or TRBV12-4 to TRBJ1-1, with D unresolved. Between the trimmed V and J ends, which lost 7 bases and 6 bases, there was a span of 9 bases. The CDR3 is made up of 11 amino acids. CDR3 nucleotide sequence: TGTGCCAGCATCGACACGTCTGAAGCTTTCTTT. It is translated as CASIDTSEAFF.

This clonotype has only a few counts. The genes are TRBV12-3 or TRBV12-4 and TRBJ2-1; D may be TRBD2 (5 bases). V was cut by 7 bases and J by 0 bases, with 7 bases left in between. This CDR3 region has 13 residues. The CDR3 is CASKGSSYNEQFF. The CDR3 coding sequence is TGTGCCAGCAAAGGGAGCTCCTACAATGAGCAGTTCTTC.

This clonotype turned up a few times. The rearrangement links TRBV7-2 to TRBJ2-1; 12 positions match TRBD2. The germline V gene has CDR1 SGHTA and CDR2 FQGNSA. The CDR3 spans 18 residues. V dropped 4 bases and J dropped 0; count of bases not matched to a gene: 7. The CDR3: CASSSPRTSGASYNEQFF. DNA for the CDR3: TGTGCCAGCAGCTCCCCCCGGACTAGCGGGGCCTCCTACAATGAGCAGTTCTTC.

This clonotype was recorded a few times. The chain combines TRBV20-1 with TRBJ1-2; D gene unclear. CDR1 is DFQATT, CDR2 SNEGSKA, per germline (reference sequence). The CDR3 has 12 amino acids. V gave up 8 bases and J gave up 4 bases, with 14 bases separating them. The chain's CDR3 is CSITTALYGYTF. For the CDR3, the DNA is TGCAGTATAACCACCGCCCTCTATGGCTACACCTTC.

This clonotype was counted a few times. This chain joins TRBV7-3 and TRBJ2-1; no reliable D call. The V gene's germline CDR1 is SGHTA and CDR2 FQGTGA. The CDR3 is made up of 14 amino acids. Trimming stripped 5 bases from V and 11 bases from J, with 19 bases between. This chain's CDR3 is CASSVLGPPDKQFF. The CDR3 DNA is TGTGCCAGCAGCGTGCTTGGGCCTCCCGATAAGCAGTTCTTC.

This clonotype occurred a few times. The genes are TRBV19 and TRBJ1-2; 8 bases agree with TRBD1. The V gene end was trimmed by 3 bases and the J gene end by 8 bases; junction bases not matched to a gene: 11. Germline loops: CDR1 LNHDA, CDR2 SQIVND (reference sequence). This CDR3 is built from 15 residues. DNA for the CDR3: TGTGCCAGTAGTATTGACAGGGGCTCCAGGGGGGGCTACACCTTC. Residues: CASSIDRGSRGGYTF.

The V call is TRBV20-1, the J call TRBJ2-7; 13 nucleotides line up with TRBD2. This CDR3 spans 18 amino acids. Germline V gene data show CDR1 as DFQATT and CDR2 as SNEGSKA (reference sequence). With V trimmed by 3 bases and J by 0 bases, 11 bases remained unmatched. In DNA, the CDR3 is TGCAGTGCTAGCCCGACTAGCGGGAGGCCGTCGGGCTCCTACGAGCAGTACTTC. This gives the protein CSASPTSGRPSGSYEQYF.

This chain uses TRBV11-3 with TRBJ1-4, with TRBD1 matching over 7 bases. Germline assignment: CDR1 SGHNT and CDR2 YENEEA. The CDR3 runs to 13 residues. V was pared by 3 bases and J by 7 bases, with 2 bases of the junction left unmatched. CDR3 region: CASSFEGAEKLFF. In DNA, the CDR3 is TGTGCCAGCAGCTTCGAGGGGGCTGAAAAACTGTTTTTT.

V gene TRBV9 combines with J gene TRBJ2-3; 12 positions agree with TRBD2. Germline CDR1 is SGDLS and CDR2 is YYNGEE. V trimming: 3 bases; J trimming: 2 bases; junction bases outside the gene matches: 16. The CDR3 loop spans 20 amino acids. This CDR3 reads CASSALFLAGGPRDTDTQYF. CDR3 bases: TGTGCCAGCAGCGCCCTCTTCCTAGCGGGGGGGCCTCGAGACACAGATACGCAGTATTTT.

V is TRBV25-1 and J is TRBJ1-4; no clear D gene. This CDR3 is 14 amino acids long. Trimming took off 0 bases at V and 8 bases at J, with 10 bases between the two ends. Germline V lookup: CDR1 MGHDK, CDR2 SYGVNS. The CDR3 region is CASSEYRAGEKLFF. CDR3 DNA sequence: TGTGCCAGCAGTGAATATAGGGCGGGCGAAAAACTGTTTTTT.

Only a few counts were recorded for this clonotype. This chain connects TRBV20-1 to TRBJ2-1; 14 bases match TRBD2. The V and J ends lost 0 bases and 4 bases, in that order; junction bases with no gene match: 14. Germline CDR1 DFQATT, CDR2 SNEGSKA (reference sequence). The CDR3 spans 20 residues. In DNA form, the CDR3 reads TGCAGTGCTAGAGATCCGGGGGGACTAGCGGGAGTTGAGAGGTACAATGAGCAGTTCTTC. Protein: CSARDPGGLAGVERYNEQFF.

This clonotype was picked up a small number of times. The genes are TRBV7-3 and TRBJ2-5, with no clear D. Trimming shortened V by 5 bases and J by 0 bases, and 19 bases separated the two germline ends. Germline lookup yields CDR1 SGHTA and CDR2 FQGTGA. There are 17 residues in the CDR3. CDR3 nucleotides: TGTGCCAGCAGCCCGCAGGTGACTCCACTGTACCAAGAGACCCAGTACTTC. Its translation is CASSPQVTPLYQETQYF.

As regards this clonotype: A read error may be the cause here, since a much bigger clone is one base away. The chain employs TRBV6-4 and TRBJ2-1; 14 nucleotides agree with TRBD2. This CDR3 has 15 amino acids. The ends lost 0 bases at V and 8 bases at J; junction bases unmatched: 0. Germline assignment: CDR1 MRHNA and CDR2 SNTAGT. DNA for the CDR3: TGTGCCAGCAGTGACTCGACTAGCGGGGGGGATGAGCAGTTCTTC. This sequence encodes CASSDSTSGGDEQFF.